This T cell receptor beta chain comes out of a study of blood T cell repertoires in COVID-19. Looking at the study overall: Sites across the United States, Italy and Spain contributed samples from acute and convalescent COVID-19.

In the original processing: Amplification from reference gene primers served as the basis for estimated nucleated cell counts. Some clones are missing from TCRdb's copy, which holds only in-frame ones; the method was immunoSEQ multiplex PCR. From that table come the V and J calls and clone size; the DNA was used to work out D and trimming. The sample has over 70,000 clones, approximately 84% seen once. Germline-derived CDR1 and CDR2 are SGHKS and YYEKEE (reference sequence). V was shortened by 0 bases and J by 8 bases, with 14 bases between the two germline ends. The CDR3 is 14 residues long. The rearrangement links TRBV5-5 to TRBJ1-1; TRBD1 is a possible D gene (6 bases). The clonotype originates from a human donor in a cohort sampled during active COVID-19. Sequencing was performed on peripheral blood. The CDR3 protein is CASSLAARGGEAFF. DNA for the CDR3: TGTGCCAGCAGCTTGGCTGCCAGGGGCGGGGAAGCTTTCTTT.